This T cell receptor beta chain is from a study of early T cells in non-severe SARS-CoV-2 infection. For the study at large: Sequencing used unsorted whole-blood bulk RNA, so chains lack pairing.

This clonotype came up many times. What it recognizes is unknown. V lost 6 bases, J lost 0 bases, and 12 bases lay in between. Germline V lookup: CDR1 MNHEY, CDR2 SMNVEV (reference sequence). This CDR3 is 15 amino acids long. Study findings and constraints: Lookups in VDJdb leaned toward anti-spike CD8 responses and missed private and CD4 specificities.

Individual cDNA molecules each received unique molecular identifiers attached to them. TCRdb reprocessed the 5' RACE reads via MiXCR and lists one record per CDR3 protein. The sample has roughly 110,000 distinct CDR3 sequences; more than 9.5% are singletons. The J gene is TRBJ1-5, the V gene TRBV27; D may be TRBD1 (6 bases). The sequenced material came from whole blood. The clonotype comes from an adult who was a healthcare worker with PCR-confirmed SARS-CoV-2 infection or an uninfected control (not recorded which). In DNA form, the CDR3 reads TGTGCCAGCAGACTAACAGGGTTTAGCAATCAGCCCCAGCATTTT. This codes for CASRLTGFSNQPQHF.